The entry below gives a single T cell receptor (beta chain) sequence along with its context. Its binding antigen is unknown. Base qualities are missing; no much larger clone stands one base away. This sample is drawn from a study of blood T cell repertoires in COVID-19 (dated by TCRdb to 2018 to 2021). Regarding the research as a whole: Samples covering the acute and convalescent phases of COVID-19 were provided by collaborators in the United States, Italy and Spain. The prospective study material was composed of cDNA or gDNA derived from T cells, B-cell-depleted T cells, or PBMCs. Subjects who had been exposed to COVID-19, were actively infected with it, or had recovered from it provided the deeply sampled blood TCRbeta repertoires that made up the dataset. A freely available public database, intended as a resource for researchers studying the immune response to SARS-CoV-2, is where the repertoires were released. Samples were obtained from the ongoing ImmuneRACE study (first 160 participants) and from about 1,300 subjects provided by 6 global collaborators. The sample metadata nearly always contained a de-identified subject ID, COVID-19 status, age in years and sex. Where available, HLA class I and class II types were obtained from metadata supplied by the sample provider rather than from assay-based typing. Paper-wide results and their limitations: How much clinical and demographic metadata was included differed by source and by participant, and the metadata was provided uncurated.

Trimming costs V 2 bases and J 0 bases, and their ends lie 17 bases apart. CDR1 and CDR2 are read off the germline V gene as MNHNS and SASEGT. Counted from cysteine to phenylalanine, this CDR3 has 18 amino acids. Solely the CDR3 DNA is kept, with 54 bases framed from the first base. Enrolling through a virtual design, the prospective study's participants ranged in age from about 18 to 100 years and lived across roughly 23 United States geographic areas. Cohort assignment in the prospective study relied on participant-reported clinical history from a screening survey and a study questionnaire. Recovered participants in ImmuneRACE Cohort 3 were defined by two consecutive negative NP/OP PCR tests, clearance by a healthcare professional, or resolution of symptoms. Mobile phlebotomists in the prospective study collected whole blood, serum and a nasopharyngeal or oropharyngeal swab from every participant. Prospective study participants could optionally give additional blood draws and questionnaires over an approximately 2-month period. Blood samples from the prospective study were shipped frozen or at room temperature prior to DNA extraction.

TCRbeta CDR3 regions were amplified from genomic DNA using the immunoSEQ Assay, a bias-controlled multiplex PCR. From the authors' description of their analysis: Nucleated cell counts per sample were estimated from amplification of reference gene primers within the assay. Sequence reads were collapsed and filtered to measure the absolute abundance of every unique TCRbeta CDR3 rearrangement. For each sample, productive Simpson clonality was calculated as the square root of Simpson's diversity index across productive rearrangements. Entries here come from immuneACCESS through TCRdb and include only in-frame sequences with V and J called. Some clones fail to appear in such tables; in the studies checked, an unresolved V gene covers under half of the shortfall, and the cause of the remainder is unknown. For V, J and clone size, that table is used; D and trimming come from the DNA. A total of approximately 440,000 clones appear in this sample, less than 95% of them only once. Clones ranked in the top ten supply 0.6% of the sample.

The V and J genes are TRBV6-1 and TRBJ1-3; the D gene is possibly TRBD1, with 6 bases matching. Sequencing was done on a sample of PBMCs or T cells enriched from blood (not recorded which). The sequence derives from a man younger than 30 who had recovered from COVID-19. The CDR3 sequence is CASSEIITGPHSGNTIYF. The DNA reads TGTGCCAGCAGTGAAATTATTACAGGGCCTCACTCTGGAAACACCATATATTTT.